This T cell receptor (beta chain) came from a study of blood T cell repertoires in COVID-19. Authors' data handling: Amplification with reference gene primers provided the estimates of nucleated cell counts. The data were produced by immunoSEQ multiplex PCR, yet TCRdb's version contains in-frame clones alone and is incomplete. Clone size and the V and J calls come from that table; the DNA yielded D and trimming. Among some 200,000 clones listed, roughly 87% were seen once. This CDR3 spans 13 amino acids. Germline trimming cut 4 bases from V and 12 bases from J; bases unmatched to any gene: 9. Looked up from germline, CDR1 is MRHNA and CDR2 is SNTAGT. Membership in each cohort depended on participant-reported clinical history. The recovered donors of Cohort 3 showed two negative PCRs, clearance, or symptom resolution. This clone was found a few times.

The sequenced sample was PBMCs or T cells enriched from blood (not recorded which). The sequence derives from a woman in her thirties who had recovered from COVID-19. The V call is TRBV6-4, the J call TRBJ2-1; 7 positions agree with TRBD2. For the CDR3, the DNA is TGTGCCAGCAGTGTATGGGAGGGGCAGGGGCAGTTCTTC. It encodes CASSVWEGQGQFF.